A selection of T cell receptor beta chains follows, all from one sample in a study of blood T cells in healthy people across ages. Using its own MiXCR run on the 5' RACE reads, TCRdb lists one record per CDR3 protein. This table holds over 1,500,000 distinct CDR3 sequences, 30% to 40% found once. The sequenced sample consisted of blood. All receptors derive from a human donor in good health. Each CDR3 is given with its conserved first and last residue. D genes are given only for firm matches. For some rows the clone size is stated as once, few or many, or as a class when expanded; others skip it.

D,J,size,length,V,DNA,CDR3
TRBD1,TRBJ1-2,.,14,TRBV6-5,TGTGCCAGCAGCAACGACAGGGTTCGCTATGGCTACACCTTC,CASSNDRVRYGYTF
.,TRBJ2-7,.,15,TRBV4-1,TGCGCCAGCAGCCAAGATTGGCAGGGTTCTGGCGAGCAGTACTTC,CASSQDWQGSGEQYF
.,TRBJ1-3,.,14,TRBV4-1,TGCGCCAGCCGATCAACAGGGCTTGGGAACACCATATATTTT,CASRSTGLGNTIYF
TRBD1,TRBJ2-5,.,13,TRBV20-1,TGCAGTGCTACGGGACAGACTCAAGAGACCCAGTACTTC,CSATGQTQETQYF
.,TRBJ1-2,.,14,TRBV12-5,TGTGCTAGTGGTCGCCTCGGAGGGGGCTATGGCTACACCTTC,CASGRLGGGYGYTF
.,TRBJ2-7,.,13,TRBV12-3/TRBV12-4,TGTGCCAGCAGGTTCGTGGGACTCTACGAGCAGTACTTC,CASRFVGLYEQYF
.,TRBJ1-1,few,15,TRBV5-1,TGCGCCAGCAGCTTGGACGTGGGCGGTCGGACTGAAGCTTTCTTT,CASSLDVGGRTEAFF
.,TRBJ2-7,few,14,TRBV5-1,TGCGCCAGCGGTGCCGTGGACGGTTCCTACGAGCAGTACTTC,CASGAVDGSYEQYF
.,TRBJ2-1,few,13,TRBV29-1,TGCAGCGTTGAGACAAATCAATACAATGAGCAGTTCTTC,CSVETNQYNEQFF
TRBD2,TRBJ2-1,.,16,TRBV7-2,TGTGCCAGCAGCTCCCGAGAAGCGGGGGGTGGAAATGGGCAGTTCTTC,CASSSREAGGGNGQFF
TRBD1,TRBJ1-2,few,14,TRBV6-1,TGTGCCAGCAGTCCTGGGACAGGGAGTGGTGGCTACACCTTC,CASSPGTGSGGYTF
TRBD1,TRBJ1-5,.,13,TRBV10-3,TGTGCCTTCAGGGGACAGTCCGATCAGCCCCAGCATTTT,CAFRGQSDQPQHF
.,TRBJ1-2,once,13,TRBV20-1,TGCAGTGCTAGCCCGCTGTTCACGGATGGCTACACCTTC,CSASPLFTDGYTF
TRBD2,TRBJ2-4,.,18,TRBV4-2,TGTGCCAGCAGCCAAGTCGCGCTAGCGGGGGGAATGGGAAATGAGCAGTACTTC,CASSQVALAGGMGNEQYF
.,TRBJ2-6,once,17,TRBV27,TGTGCCGGCAGTGTAACGCTACAGGGTTCTGGGGCCAACGTCCTGACTTTC,CAGSVTLQGSGANVLTF
.,TRBJ2-7,once,15,TRBV11-3,TGTGCCAGCAGCCGCGACTTACAGGGATTTTACGAGCAGTACTTC,CASSRDLQGFYEQYF
.,TRBJ1-2,.,13,TRBV28,TGTGCCAGCAGTTTACCACAGACCTATGGCTACACCTTC,CASSLPQTYGYTF
.,TRBJ2-7,.,16,TRBV9,TGTGCCAGCAGCGTAGCGGCGAACGCCCAAATGGGCGAGCAGTACTTC,CASSVAANAQMGEQYF
.,TRBJ2-1,few,14,TRBV15,TGTGCCACCAGCACTGCAGGGGACCTCAATGAGCAGTTCTTC,CATSTAGDLNEQFF
TRBD2,TRBJ2-7,.,16,TRBV5-1,TGCGCCAGCAGCTCTAGCGGGGGGCACCTTTCCTACGAGCAGTACTTC,CASSSSGGHLSYEQYF
TRBD2,TRBJ2-3,.,15,TRBV9,TGTGCCAGCAGCGTAGGCGGGGGAGGATTAGATACGCAGTATTTT,CASSVGGGGLDTQYF
.,TRBJ2-1,.,14,TRBV24-1,TGTGCCACCACACCGACATGTGGAAGGAATGAGCAGTTCTTC,CATTPTCGRNEQFF
.,TRBJ2-1,few,11,TRBV24-1,TGTGCCACCAGCCAGTACAATGAGCAGTTCTTC,CATSQYNEQFF
.,TRBJ1-1,few,15,TRBV12-3/TRBV12-4,TGTGCCAGCAGCCCTAGAGGCAGAACCAACACTGAAGCTTTCTTT,CASSPRGRTNTEAFF
TRBD1,TRBJ2-1,.,14,TRBV7-8,TGTGCCAGCAGCCCCCCACAGGGGAACAATGAGCAGTTCTTC,CASSPPQGNNEQFF
.,TRBJ2-3,few,13,TRBV20-1,TGCAGTGCTAGATACCTTCTCTCCGATACGCAGTATTTT,CSARYLLSDTQYF
.,TRBJ1-6,.,12,TRBV27,TGTGCCAGCAGTTACATTCATTCACCCCTCCACTTT,CASSYIHSPLHF
.,TRBJ2-5,many,17,TRBV7-2,TGTGCCAGCAGCTTAGGTTTGGCTAGGACTACAAAAGAGACCCAGTACTTC,CASSLGLARTTKETQYF
TRBD2,TRBJ2-2,.,16,TRBV12-3/TRBV12-4,TGTGCCAGCAGTCGCCGGGGGGGGATAAACACCGGGGAGCTGTTTTTT,CASSRRGGINTGELFF
.,TRBJ1-2,few,13,TRBV2,TGTGCCAGCAGTGCCCAGAGCCTCTATGGCTACACCTTC,CASSAQSLYGYTF
.,TRBJ1-5,.,13,TRBV20-1,TGCAGTGCTAGGCCCTCAGACGATCAGCCCCAGCATTTT,CSARPSDDQPQHF
.,TRBJ2-5,.,15,TRBV3-1,TGTGCCAGCAGCCAAGGAGCCTTAGGGGGGGAGACCCAGTACTTC,CASSQGALGGETQYF